The 31 T cell receptor beta chains listed next were all sequenced from one sample in a study of T-cell reconstitution after alpha-beta-depleted transplantation in children. Unique molecular identifiers tagged the TCRbeta library. In TCRdb, the PCR reads were re-called with MiXCR into one record per CDR3 protein. The sample holds about 97,000 distinct CDR3 sequences, 7% to 8% seen once. Sequences were derived from PBMCs, sampled before TCRalphabeta/CD19-depleted stem cell transplant. These receptors all stem from a boy between 2 and 10 years old with acute lymphoblastic leukemia, due to receive a stem cell transplant.

This clonotype was detected many times. The chain combines TRBV20-1 with TRBJ1-5, with D possibly being TRBD1 (5 bases). CDR3 length: 14 amino acids. V was cut by 0 bases and J by 3 bases, with 9 bases left in between. Germline CDR1 is DFQATT and CDR2 is SNEGSKA (reference sequence). The CDR3 sequence: CSARDLGTNQPQHF. The CDR3 DNA is TGCAGTGCTAGAGATTTGGGGACCAATCAGCCCCAGCATTTT.

The CDR3 DNA reads as TGCGCCAGCAGCTTGGGGTCAGGGGGCACTGAAGCTTTCTTT. This encodes CASSLGSGGTEAFF. This chain connects TRBV5-1 to TRBJ1-1; 7 nucleotides match TRBD1. Per the germline V gene, CDR1 is SGHRS and CDR2 is YFSETQ. The CDR3 runs to 14 residues. J was trimmed by 4 bases and V by 0 bases; bases with no gene match: 3. Full variable domain (remainder filled in from reference TRBV5-1 and TRBJ1-1): KAGVTQTPRYLIKTRGQQVTLSCSPISGHRSVSWYQQTPGQGLQFLFEYFSETQRNKGNFPGRFSGRQFSNSRSEMNVSTLELGDSALYLCASSLGSGGTEAFFGQGTRLTVV.

In its sample, this clonotype was seen a few times. The chain uses TRBV5-5 and TRBJ2-2, with D tentatively TRBD1 (6 bases). The CDR3 has 14 amino acids. CDR1 is SGHKS, CDR2 YYEKEE, per germline (reference sequence). Deletions cut 3 bases from V and 2 bases from J, with 8 bases between. DNA for the CDR3: TGTGCCAGCAGCTGGGACAAAAACACCGGGGAGCTGTTTTTT. This encodes CASSWDKNTGELFF. The full variable domain, completed using reference TRBV5-5 and TRBJ2-2, is DAGVTQSPTHLIKTRGQQVTLRCSPISGHKSVSWYQQVLGQGPQFIFQYYEKEERGRGNFPDRFSARQFPNYSSELNVNALLLGDSALYLCASSWDKNTGELFFGEGSRLTVL.

The table lists this clonotype with many counts. V gene TRBV2 combines with J gene TRBJ1-1; tentatively, D is TRBD1 (5 bases). CDR1 SNHLY and CDR2 FYNNEI come from the germline V gene. Deletions cut 6 bases from V and 0 bases from J, with 14 bases between. The CDR3 is 15 amino acids. The DNA of the CDR3 is TGTGCCAGCAGCCAGGGCAACTCAATGAACACTGAAGCTTTCTTT. Protein product: CASSQGNSMNTEAFF.

There are many counts of this clonotype. The V call is TRBV9, the J call TRBJ2-1; 9 nucleotides align to TRBD1. The CDR3 runs to 16 residues. V lost 2 bases and J lost 2; bases outside the gene matches: 5. Germline CDR1 is SGDLS and CDR2 is YYNGEE. CDR3 amino acids: CASSVPGQGAYNEQFF. The CDR3 DNA reads TGTGCCAGCAGCGTCCCGGGACAGGGTGCCTACAATGAGCAGTTCTTC.

CDR3 residues: CASNSGGPGYTEAFF. The CDR3 DNA sequence: TGTGCCAGCAATTCCGGGGGGCCTGGGTACACTGAAGCTTTCTTT. The V and J genes are TRBV28 and TRBJ1-1; tentatively, D is TRBD1 (6 bases). The CDR3 has 15 amino acids. Trimming removed 7 bases at V and 3 bases at J, with 18 bases between. CDR1 is MDHEN, CDR2 SYDVKM, per germline.

The rearrangement joins TRBV20-1 to TRBJ1-6, with D uncertain. The CDR3 extends over 15 amino acids. Trimming took 3 bases from V and 0 from J, leaving 9 bases between them. From germline, CDR1 is DFQATT and CDR2 SNEGSKA (reference sequence). The CDR3 protein is CSASRRSSYNSPLHF. The CDR3, as DNA: TGCAGTGCTAGTAGGAGGAGCTCCTATAATTCACCCCTCCACTTT.

The table lists this clonotype with many counts. V usage is TRBV5-5 and J usage is TRBJ1-1; 9 nucleotides align to TRBD1. Germline V gene data show CDR1 as SGHKS and CDR2 as YYEKEE (reference sequence). Unmatched junction bases numbered 7, after V lost 5 bases and J lost 5 bases. CDR3 size: 14 residues. As DNA, the CDR3 is TGTGCCAGCAGAAAGGACAGGGGAGGGACTGAAGCTTTCTTT. This translates into CASRKDRGGTEAFF.

This clonotype was counted at least ten times. This sequence joins TRBV13 and TRBJ2-3; 10 nucleotides align to TRBD2. Germline lookup yields CDR1 PRHDT and CDR2 FYEKMQ (reference sequence). The CDR3 consists of 16 residues. This CDR3 reads CLEGSGGVASTDTQYF. In DNA form, the CDR3 reads TGTTTGGAGGGAAGCGGGGGGGTCGCTAGCACAGATACGCAGTATTTT.

The V and J genes are TRBV11-2 and TRBJ1-3; no clear D. CDR3 length: 13 amino acids. From germline, CDR1 is SGHAT and CDR2 FQNNGV. V was pared by 1 base and J by 4 bases, with 5 bases between. CDR3 region: CASSLVPGNTIYF. CDR3 in DNA: TGTGCCAGCAGCTTAGTGCCCGGAAACACCATATATTTT.

This clonotype was counted only a few times. The chain employs TRBV6-5 and TRBJ2-5; 8 positions match TRBD1. Germline loops: CDR1 MNHEY, CDR2 SVGAGI. The CDR3 is made up of 14 amino acids. With 4 bases clipped from V and 4 bases from J, the junction kept 5 bases outside the gene matches. The CDR3, as DNA: TGTGCCAGCAGTTCACTCGGGACAGGAGAGACCCAGTACTTC. Its protein is CASSSLGTGETQYF.

This clonotype was detected ten times or more. This chain uses TRBV5-1 with TRBJ1-2, with D possibly being TRBD1 (6 bases). Germline CDR1 and CDR2: SGHRS and YFSETQ. V lost 3 bases and J 9 bases, leaving 12 bases between the germline ends. The CDR3 is 12 amino acids. CDR3 amino acids: CASSSNRESYTF. The CDR3 bases are TGCGCCAGCAGCTCAAACAGGGAAAGCTACACCTTC.

This clonotype was observed a few times. The rearrangement uses TRBV6-2 or TRBV6-3 and TRBJ2-2; no reliable D call. Trimming left V 4 bases short and J 6 bases short, with 9 bases between. The CDR3 covers 13 residues. From germline, CDR1 is MNHEY and CDR2 SVGEGT. The DNA for the CDR3 is TGTGCCAGCAGTTCAACCGGTTCCGGGGAGCTGTTTTTT. Its translation is CASSSTGSGELFF.

This clonotype has at least ten counts. The V gene is TRBV12-3 or TRBV12-4, the J gene TRBJ2-7, with D uncertain. V dropped 5 bases and J dropped 0 bases, with 14 bases sitting between them. CDR3 size: 15 residues. CDR3 DNA: TGTGCCAGCAGTCCCCTCCCCGGCAGCTCCTACGAGCAGTACTTC. Translated: CASSPLPGSSYEQYF.

V and J are TRBV7-2 and TRBJ2-2; D perhaps matches TRBD1 (7 bases). V lost 3 bases and J 6 bases, leaving 11 bases between the germline ends. Looked up from germline, CDR1 is SGHTA and CDR2 is FQGNSA. The CDR3 extends over 14 amino acids. The CDR3 protein is CASSFTGDSGELFF. CDR3 nucleotides: TGTGCCAGCAGCTTCACAGGGGACTCCGGGGAGCTGTTTTTT.

The sample holds many counts of this clonotype. The V gene is TRBV4-1, the J gene TRBJ2-1; weak D call: TRBD2 (6 bases). The germline V gene encodes CDR1 MGHRA and CDR2 YSYEKL. Trimming removed 3 bases from V and 8 bases from J, with 23 bases in between. The CDR3 is 17 residues long. CDR3 nucleotides: TGCGCCAGCAGCCAGGACTCGCTAGGAGGGCGTGAGGATGAGCAGTTCTTC. This codes for CASSQDSLGGREDEQFF.

The V call is TRBV2, the J call TRBJ1-6; D remains unclear. The CDR3 sequence is 13 residues long. Trimming removed 5 bases from V and 8 bases from J, with 10 bases in between. From germline, CDR1 is SNHLY and CDR2 FYNNEI. This chain's CDR3 is CASSHKGDSPLHF. The CDR3 bases are TGTGCCAGCAGTCATAAGGGAGATTCACCCCTCCACTTT.

This clonotype occurred once. A much larger clonotype is one base distant, so this may be a read error. Because the CDR3 is missing its conserved closing phenylalanine or tryptophan, this is likely a read error. V usage is TRBV2 and J usage is TRBJ2-7, with D perhaps matching TRBD1 or TRBD2 (5 bases each). The CDR3 runs 14 residues. The V and J ends lost 6 bases and 1 base respectively, with 13 bases between them. Per the germline V gene, CDR1 is SNHLY and CDR2 is FYNNEI. In DNA, the CDR3 is TGTGCCAGCAGCCCCCCGGGACGGTCCTACGAGCAGTACTGC. Residues: CASSPPGRSYEQYC.

This clonotype was observed many times. The rearrangement links TRBV12-3 or TRBV12-4 to TRBJ2-1, with D perhaps TRBD2 (7 bases). This CDR3 spans 16 amino acids. V was clipped by 1 base and J by 6 bases, with 16 bases between them. This chain's CDR3 is CASSLVRGAVGNEQFF. The CDR3 DNA is TGTGCCAGCAGTTTAGTCCGGGGGGCAGTGGGCAATGAGCAGTTCTTC.

This clonotype was seen at least ten times. The rearrangement links TRBV5-1 to TRBJ1-1, with a possible D match to TRBD1 (5 bases). Trimming cost V 0 bases and J 8 bases, with 17 bases left between them. CDR3 length equals 15 residues. The germline gives CDR1 SGHRS, CDR2 YFSETQ. CDR3 in amino acids: CASSLANGGKEEAFF. For the CDR3, the DNA is TGCGCCAGCAGCTTGGCCAATGGGGGGAAGGAAGAAGCTTTCTTT. Full variable domain (remainder filled in from reference TRBV5-1 and TRBJ1-1): KAGVTQTPRYLIKTRGQQVTLSCSPISGHRSVSWYQQTPGQGLQFLFEYFSETQRNKGNFPGRFSGRQFSNSRSEMNVSTLELGDSALYLCASSLANGGKEEAFFGQGTRLTVV.

This clonotype was recorded at least ten times. This chain joins TRBV4-1 and TRBJ2-5; D is uncertain. V lost 1 base and J lost 1, with 13 bases in between. CDR3 length: 16 residues. Germline V gives CDR1 MGHRA, CDR2 YSYEKL. This CDR3 reads CASSQVVGATQETQYF. In nucleotides, the CDR3 is TGCGCCAGCAGCCAAGTCGTAGGAGCGACCCAAGAGACCCAGTACTTC.

This clonotype was observed many times. The CDR3 here is CSARGVLASGEQFF. Written as DNA, the CDR3 is TGCAGTGCTAGAGGGGTACTAGCGTCTGGCGAGCAGTTCTTC. V is TRBV20-1 and J is TRBJ2-1; 7 bases map to TRBD2. CDR1 DFQATT and CDR2 SNEGSKA come from the germline V gene (reference sequence). The CDR3 extends over 14 amino acids. J was trimmed by 10 bases and V by 1 base; bases with no gene match: 10.

This clonotype has just a few counts. CDR3 in amino acids: CASSSSGYVVPSTDTQYF. The CDR3 region has the DNA TGTGCCAGCAGCTCATCGGGTTATGTGGTTCCTAGCACAGATACGCAGTATTTT. The chain joins TRBV27 to TRBJ2-3; D ambiguous. The CDR3 covers 18 residues. V lost 6 bases to trimming and J lost 0 bases, with 22 bases between them. Germline CDR1 reads MNHEY; CDR2 reads SMNVEV (reference sequence).

This clonotype was detected many times. The chain has TRBV4-3 and TRBJ2-3; 10 positions match TRBD2. Germline V gene sequence: CDR1 LGHNA, CDR2 YSLEER. V was pared by 0 bases and J by 2 bases, with 8 bases of the junction left unmatched. The CDR3 loop spans 18 amino acids. The CDR3 reads CASSQEARAGGPTDTQYF. The CDR3 nucleotides are TGCGCCAGCAGCCAAGAGGCTCGAGCGGGGGGGCCCACAGATACGCAGTATTTT.

The chain carries TRBV5-1 and TRBJ2-3; TRBD2 matches 11 bases. The V gene's germline CDR1 is SGHRS and CDR2 YFSETQ. V was pared by 5 bases and J by 1 base, with 6 bases of the junction left unmatched. This CDR3 is built from 16 residues. In DNA form, the CDR3 reads TGCGCCAGCAGGCCGTTAGCGGGGGGGCGCACAGATACGCAGTATTTT. Residues: CASRPLAGGRTDTQYF.

Concerning this clonotype itself: At one boundary the junction diverges from the germline segment, which might be a read error. The chain joins TRBV2 to TRBJ2-1, with no clear D. Germline CDR1 SNHLY, CDR2 FYNNEI. This CDR3 is 11 amino acids long. CDR3 bases: TGTGCCAGCAGTGCTTTCCAGGAACTGTACTTC. Protein sequence: CASSAFQELYF.

The chain recombines TRBV11-1 with TRBJ2-5; 8 nucleotides agree with TRBD2. This CDR3 is built from 18 residues. Per germline, CDR1 SGHAT and CDR2 FQDESV (reference sequence). Trimming at V came to 2 bases and at J to 5 bases, leaving 16 bases not matched to a gene. CDR3 in DNA: TGTGCCAGCAGCTTAAATCCTAGCGGGCCCCGAGGCGGGGAGACCCAGTACTTC. It codes for CASSLNPSGPRGGETQYF.

This clonotype has ten or more counts. The chain couples TRBV2 to TRBJ2-2; D may correspond to TRBD1 or TRBD2 (5 bases each). Germline V CDR1 and CDR2: SNHLY, FYNNEI. The V end was cut by 4 bases, the J end by 6 bases, with 15 bases between. The CDR3 runs 15 residues. The CDR3 region is CASSVAGTSSGELFF. The CDR3 nucleotides read TGTGCCAGCAGTGTTGCCGGGACCTCGTCCGGGGAGCTGTTTTTT.

Ten or more counts support this clonotype. The chain combines TRBV5-1 with TRBJ1-5; tentative D call: TRBD1 (6 bases). V dropped 0 bases and J dropped 2 bases, with 6 bases sitting between them. This CDR3 comprises 14 residues. Germline V gene sequence: CDR1 SGHRS, CDR2 YFSETQ. The CDR3 spells CASSLAGGNQPQHF. DNA of the CDR3: TGCGCCAGCAGCTTGGCAGGGGGCAATCAGCCCCAGCATTTT.

This clonotype has a handful of counts. The CDR3 DNA reads as TGTGCCAGCAGCTTAGGGGCCGGTAGAGCCGGGGAGCTGTTTTTT. Its translation is CASSLGAGRAGELFF. The genes are TRBV7-2 and TRBJ2-2, with D uncertain. The CDR3 totals 15 residues. V lost 1 base to trimming and J lost 6 bases, with 12 bases between them. Germline CDR1 is SGHTA and CDR2 is FQGNSA.

The sample holds many counts of this clonotype. The chain has TRBV20-1 and TRBJ2-3; no clear D gene. Germline loops: CDR1 DFQATT, CDR2 SNEGSKA (reference sequence). Trimming cost V 6 bases and J 6 bases, with 10 bases left between them. The CDR3 consists of 11 residues. This chain's CDR3 is CSAILGDTQYF. Here the CDR3 DNA reads TGCAGTGCAATCCTGGGGGATACGCAGTATTTT.